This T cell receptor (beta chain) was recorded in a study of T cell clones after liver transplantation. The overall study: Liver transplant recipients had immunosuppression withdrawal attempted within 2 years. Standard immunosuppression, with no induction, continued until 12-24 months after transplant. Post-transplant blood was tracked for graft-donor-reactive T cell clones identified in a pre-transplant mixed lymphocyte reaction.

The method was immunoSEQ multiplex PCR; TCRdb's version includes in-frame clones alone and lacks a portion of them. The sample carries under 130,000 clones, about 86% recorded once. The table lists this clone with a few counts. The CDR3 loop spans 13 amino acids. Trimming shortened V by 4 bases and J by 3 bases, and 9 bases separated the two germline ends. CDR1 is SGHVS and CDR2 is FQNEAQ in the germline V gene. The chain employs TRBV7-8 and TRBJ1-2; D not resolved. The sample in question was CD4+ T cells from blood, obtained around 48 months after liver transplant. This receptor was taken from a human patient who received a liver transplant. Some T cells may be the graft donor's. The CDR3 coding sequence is TGTGCCAGCAGCTCGGACGGGTACTATGGCTACACCTTC. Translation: CASSSDGYYGYTF.